These T cell receptor beta chains were read from a single sample in a study of T-cell reconstitution after alpha-beta-depleted transplantation in children. Using its own MiXCR run on the PCR reads, TCRdb lists one record per CDR3 protein. The sample consists of about 290,000 distinct CDR3 sequences, roughly a tenth of them appearing once. Sequenced material: PBMCs, taken before TCRalphabeta/CD19-depleted stem cell transplant. Receptors were obtained from a boy under three years old with acute myeloid leukemia, due to receive a stem cell transplant. Each CDR3 is given with its conserved first and last residue. The D gene is left open where the match is weak. Size values are once, few and many counts, or a class for expanded clones, and some rows have none.

size: once
J: TRBJ2-1
V: TRBV12-3/TRBV12-4
D: -
CDR3: CASSPWVRDNEQFF
DNA: TGTGCCAGCAGCCCCTGGGTGAGAGACAATGAGCAGTTCTTC

size: -
J: TRBJ1-5
V: TRBV11-2
D: TRBD1
CDR3: CASSPGQGVINQPQHF
DNA: TGTGCCAGCAGCCCGGGACAGGGGGTCATTAATCAGCCCCAGCATTTT

size: many
J: TRBJ1-3
V: TRBV4-3
D: -
CDR3: CASSQDLMSWTPGNTIYF
DNA: TGCGCCAGCAGCCAAGATCTCATGTCTTGGACCCCTGGAAACACCATATATTTT

size: -
J: TRBJ2-5
V: TRBV20-1
D: TRBD2
CDR3: CSALKRGGETQYF
DNA: TGCAGTGCCCTAAAGCGGGGGGGGGAGACCCAGTACTTC

size: medium-sized
J: TRBJ1-5
V: TRBV24-1
D: -
CDR3: CATSDQNQPQHF
DNA: TGTGCCACCAGTGACCAGAATCAGCCCCAGCATTTT

size: many
J: TRBJ2-7
V: TRBV28
D: -
CDR3: CASSLTGISYEQYF
DNA: TGTGCCAGCAGTCTAACCGGGATCTCCTACGAGCAGTACTTC

size: many
J: TRBJ2-2
V: TRBV7-3
D: TRBD1
CDR3: CASSQDREPGELFF
DNA: TGTGCCAGCAGCCAAGACAGGGAACCCGGGGAGCTGTTTTTT

size: few
J: TRBJ2-1
V: TRBV5-6
D: -
CDR3: CASRAPSSYNEQFF
DNA: TGTGCCAGCCGCGCCCCGAGCTCCTACAATGAGCAGTTCTTC

size: many
J: TRBJ2-7
V: TRBV20-1
D: TRBD2
CDR3: CSASGTSAYEQYF
DNA: TGCAGTGCATCTGGGACTAGCGCCTACGAGCAGTACTTC

size: many
J: TRBJ2-7
V: TRBV29-1
D: TRBD2
CDR3: CSVETREGDEQYF
DNA: TGCAGCGTTGAAACGCGGGAGGGGGACGAGCAGTACTTC

size: many
J: TRBJ2-3
V: TRBV29-1
D: -
CDR3: CSGRKGDTQYF
DNA: TGCAGCGGTCGCAAGGGGGATACGCAGTATTTT

size: few
J: TRBJ2-3
V: TRBV24-1
D: -
CDR3: CATSARDGTTYTQYF
DNA: TGTGCCACCAGTGCTCGGGACGGGACCACTTATACGCAGTATTTT

size: many
J: TRBJ2-7
V: TRBV25-1
D: -
CDR3: CASSGLFYEQYF
DNA: TGTGCCAGCAGTGGCTTGTTCTACGAGCAGTACTTC

size: many
J: TRBJ2-7
V: TRBV27
D: -
CDR3: CASRREQYF
DNA: TGTGCCAGCAGGAGGGAGCAGTACTTC

size: few
J: TRBJ2-2
V: TRBV12-3/TRBV12-4
D: -
CDR3: CASSFGQVNTGELFF
DNA: TGTGCCAGCAGTTTTGGTCAGGTGAACACCGGGGAGCTGTTTTTT

size: many
J: TRBJ1-2
V: TRBV29-1
D: -
CDR3: CSVENGGLLDGYTF
DNA: TGCAGCGTTGAAAATGGGGGCCTATTAGATGGCTACACCTTC

size: -
J: TRBJ2-5
V: TRBV7-6
D: TRBD2
CDR3: CASSFPSGGRGETQYF
DNA: TGTGCCAGCAGCTTTCCTAGCGGGGGGCGGGGAGAGACCCAGTACTTC

size: many
J: TRBJ2-3
V: TRBV6-5
D: -
CDR3: CASSCAITGQGPSTDTQYF
DNA: TGTGCCAGCAGTTGCGCGATAACTGGACAAGGCCCCTCGACAGATACGCAGTATTTT

size: -
J: TRBJ2-3
V: TRBV7-7
D: TRBD1
CDR3: CASSLGRGRRGDTQYF
DNA: TGTGCTAGCAGCTTAGGCAGGGGGCGCCGGGGAGATACGCAGTATTTT

size: many
J: TRBJ2-7
V: TRBV3-1
D: -
CDR3: CASSQGQYEQYF
DNA: TGTGCCAGCAGCCAAGGACAATACGAGCAGTACTTC

size: few
J: TRBJ1-5
V: TRBV5-1
D: -
CDR3: CASSLDSRQPQHF
DNA: TGCGCCAGCAGCTTGGATAGTCGTCAGCCCCAGCATTTT

size: many
J: TRBJ2-3
V: TRBV6-1
D: -
CDR3: CASSEPRDTQYF
DNA: TGTGCCAGCAGTGAACCACGGGATACGCAGTATTTT

size: many
J: TRBJ1-1
V: TRBV28
D: -
CDR3: CASRQVASTFF
DNA: TGTGCCAGCAGACAGGTTGCCTCAACTTTCTTT

size: many
J: TRBJ2-7
V: TRBV20-1
D: -
CDR3: CSARSGPLYEQYF
DNA: TGCAGTGCTAGATCCGGGCCCCTATACGAGCAGTACTTC

size: -
J: TRBJ1-1
V: TRBV11-1
D: -
CDR3: CSSSLGAMNTEAFF
DNA: TGCTCCAGCAGCTTAGGCGCTATGAACACTGAAGCTTTCTTT

size: many
J: TRBJ2-7
V: TRBV5-1
D: -
CDR3: CASSLVATLMGSYEQYF
DNA: TGCGCCAGCAGCTTAGTTGCGACGCTGATGGGCTCCTACGAGCAGTACTTC

size: few
J: TRBJ1-1
V: TRBV7-2
D: TRBD1
CDR3: CASSLTGSPNAFF
DNA: TGTGCCAGCAGCCTGACAGGGAGCCCTAACGCTTTCTTT

size: -
J: TRBJ2-3
V: TRBV19
D: -
CDR3: CASTPGPRTDTQYF
DNA: TGTGCCAGTACCCCGGGACCTCGCACAGATACGCAGTATTTT

size: few
J: TRBJ2-5
V: TRBV12-3/TRBV12-4
D: -
CDR3: CASISGQTQYF
DNA: TGTGCCAGCATTTCCGGCCAGACCCAGTACTTC